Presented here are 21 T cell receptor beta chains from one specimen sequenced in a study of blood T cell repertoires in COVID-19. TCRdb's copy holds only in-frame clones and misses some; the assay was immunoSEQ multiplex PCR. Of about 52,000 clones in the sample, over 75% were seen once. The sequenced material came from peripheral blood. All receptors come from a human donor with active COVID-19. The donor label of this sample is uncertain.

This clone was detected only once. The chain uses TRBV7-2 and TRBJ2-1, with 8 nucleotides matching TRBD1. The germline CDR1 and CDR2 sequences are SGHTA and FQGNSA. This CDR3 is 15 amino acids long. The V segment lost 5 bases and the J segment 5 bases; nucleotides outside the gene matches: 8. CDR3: CASSPEGDRNNEQFF. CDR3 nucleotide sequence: TGTGCCAGCAGCCCCGAGGGGGACAGGAACAATGAGCAGTTCTTC.

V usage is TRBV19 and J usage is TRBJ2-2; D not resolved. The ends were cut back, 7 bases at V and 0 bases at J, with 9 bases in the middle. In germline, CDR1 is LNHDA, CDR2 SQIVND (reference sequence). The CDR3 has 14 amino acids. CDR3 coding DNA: TGTGCCAGTACAGGCACCGCGAACACCGGGGAGCTGTTTTTT. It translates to CASTGTANTGELFF.

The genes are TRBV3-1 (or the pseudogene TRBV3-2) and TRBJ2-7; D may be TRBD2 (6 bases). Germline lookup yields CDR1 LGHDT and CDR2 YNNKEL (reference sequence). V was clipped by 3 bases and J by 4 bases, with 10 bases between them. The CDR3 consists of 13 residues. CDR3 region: CASSHYGGYEQYF. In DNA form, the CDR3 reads TGTGCCAGCAGCCACTACGGGGGATACGAGCAGTACTTC.

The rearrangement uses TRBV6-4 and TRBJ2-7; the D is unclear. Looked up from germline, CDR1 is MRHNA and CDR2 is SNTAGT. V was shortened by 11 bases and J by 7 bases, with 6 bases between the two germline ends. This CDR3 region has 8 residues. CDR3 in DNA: TGTGCCGTCAGGGAGCAGTACTTC. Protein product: CAVREQYF.

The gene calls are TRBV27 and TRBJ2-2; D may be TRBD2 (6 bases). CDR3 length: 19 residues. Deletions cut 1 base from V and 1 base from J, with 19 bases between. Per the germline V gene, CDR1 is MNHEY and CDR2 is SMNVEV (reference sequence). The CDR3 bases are TGTGCCAGCAGTTTATTGCCGCGGGGACCCAGGTGGAACACCGGGGAGCTGTTTTTT. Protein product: CASSLLPRGPRWNTGELFF.

CDR3 DNA sequence: TGTGCCAGCAGTTGGACAGAGACATACGAGCAGTACTTC. Translation: CASSWTETYEQYF. The chain carries TRBV12-3 or TRBV12-4 and TRBJ2-7, with a weak D call TRBD1 (6 bases). The V gene lost 4 bases and the J gene lost 4 bases, with 11 bases spanning the gap. The CDR3 covers 13 residues.

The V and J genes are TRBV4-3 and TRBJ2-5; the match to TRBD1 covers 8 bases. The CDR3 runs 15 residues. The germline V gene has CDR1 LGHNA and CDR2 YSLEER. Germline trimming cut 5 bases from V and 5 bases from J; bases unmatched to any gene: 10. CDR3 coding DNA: TGCGCCAGCAGCGTGTCACAGGGGGATTGGGAGACCCAGTACTTC. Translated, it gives CASSVSQGDWETQYF.

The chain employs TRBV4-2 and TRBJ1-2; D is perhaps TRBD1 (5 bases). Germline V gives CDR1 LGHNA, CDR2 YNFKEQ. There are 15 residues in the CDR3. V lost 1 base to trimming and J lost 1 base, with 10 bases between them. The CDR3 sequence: CASSQAPDSNYGYTF. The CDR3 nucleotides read TGTGCCAGCAGCCAAGCCCCCGACAGTAACTATGGCTACACCTTC.

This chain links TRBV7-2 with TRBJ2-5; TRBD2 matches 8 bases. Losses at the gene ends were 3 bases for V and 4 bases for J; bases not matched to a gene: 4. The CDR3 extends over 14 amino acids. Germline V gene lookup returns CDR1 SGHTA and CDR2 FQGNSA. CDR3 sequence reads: CASSLGGGRETQYF. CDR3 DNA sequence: TGTGCCAGCAGCTTGGGCGGGGGGAGAGAGACCCAGTACTTC.

CDR3 region: CASSQTGYSNQPQHF. CDR3 bases: TGTGCCAGCAGTCAAACAGGCTATAGCAATCAGCCCCAGCATTTT. The rearrangement joins TRBV3-1 (or the pseudogene TRBV3-2) to TRBJ1-5; TRBD1 might be the D (5 bases). Deletions cut 6 bases from V and 0 bases from J, with 12 bases between. CDR1 is LGHDT, CDR2 YNNKEL, per germline (reference sequence). CDR3 size: 15 residues.

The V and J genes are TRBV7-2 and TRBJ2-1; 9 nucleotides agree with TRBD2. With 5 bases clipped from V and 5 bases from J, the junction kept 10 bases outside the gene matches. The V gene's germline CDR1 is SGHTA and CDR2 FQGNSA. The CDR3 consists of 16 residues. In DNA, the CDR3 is TGTGCCAGCAGCGACCAGGGACTAGCCCCCAACAATGAGCAGTTCTTC. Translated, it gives CASSDQGLAPNNEQFF.

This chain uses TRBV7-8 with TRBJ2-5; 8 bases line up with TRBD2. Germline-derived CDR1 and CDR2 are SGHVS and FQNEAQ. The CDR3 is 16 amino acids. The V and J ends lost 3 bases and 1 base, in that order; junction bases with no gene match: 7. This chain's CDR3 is CASSFLEREFQETQYF. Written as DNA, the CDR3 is TGTGCCAGCAGCTTCTTGGAGCGGGAGTTCCAAGAGACCCAGTACTTC. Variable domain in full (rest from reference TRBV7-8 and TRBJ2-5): GAGVSQSPRYKVAKRGQDVALRCDPISGHVSLFWYQQALGQGPEFLTYFQNEAQLDKSGLPSDRFFAERPEGSVSTLKIQRTQQEDSAVYLCASSFLEREFQETQYFGPGTRLLVL.

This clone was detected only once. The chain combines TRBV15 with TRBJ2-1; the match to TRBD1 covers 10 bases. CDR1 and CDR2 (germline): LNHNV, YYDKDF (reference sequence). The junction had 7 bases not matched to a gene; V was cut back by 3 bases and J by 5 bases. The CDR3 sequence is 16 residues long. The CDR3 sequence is CATSRWDRGSHNEQFF. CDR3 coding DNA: TGTGCCACCAGCAGGTGGGACAGGGGTTCCCACAATGAGCAGTTCTTC.

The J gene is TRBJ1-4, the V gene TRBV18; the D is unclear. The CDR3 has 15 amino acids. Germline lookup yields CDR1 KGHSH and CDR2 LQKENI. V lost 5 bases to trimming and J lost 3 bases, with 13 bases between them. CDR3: CASSSGLAANEKLFF. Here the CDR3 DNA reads TGTGCCAGCTCATCCGGACTAGCCGCTAATGAAAAACTGTTTTTT.

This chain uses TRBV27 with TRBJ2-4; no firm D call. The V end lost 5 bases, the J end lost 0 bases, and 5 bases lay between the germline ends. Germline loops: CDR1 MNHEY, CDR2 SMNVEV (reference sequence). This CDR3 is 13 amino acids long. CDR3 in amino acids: CASSPLAKNIQYF. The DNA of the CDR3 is TGTGCCAGCAGTCCACTAGCCAAAAACATTCAGTACTTC.

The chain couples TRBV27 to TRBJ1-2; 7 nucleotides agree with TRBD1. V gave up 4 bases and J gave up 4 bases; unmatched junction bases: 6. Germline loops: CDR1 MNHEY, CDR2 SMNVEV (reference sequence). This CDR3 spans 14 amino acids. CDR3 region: CASSYARGSYGYTF. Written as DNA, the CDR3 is TGTGCCAGCAGTTACGCCAGGGGGTCCTATGGCTACACCTTC.

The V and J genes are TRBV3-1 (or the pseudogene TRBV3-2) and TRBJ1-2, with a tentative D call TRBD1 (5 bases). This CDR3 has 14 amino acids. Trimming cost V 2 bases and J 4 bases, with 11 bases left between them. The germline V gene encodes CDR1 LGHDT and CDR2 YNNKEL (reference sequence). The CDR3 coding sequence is TGTGCCAGCAGCCAAAGGCGGGGGTTCTATGGCTACACCTTC. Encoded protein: CASSQRRGFYGYTF.

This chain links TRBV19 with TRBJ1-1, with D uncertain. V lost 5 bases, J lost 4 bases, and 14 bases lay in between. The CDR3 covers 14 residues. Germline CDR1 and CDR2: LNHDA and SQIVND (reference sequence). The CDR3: CASSYKGGSTEAFF. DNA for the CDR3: TGTGCCAGTAGTTATAAGGGAGGCAGCACTGAAGCTTTCTTT.

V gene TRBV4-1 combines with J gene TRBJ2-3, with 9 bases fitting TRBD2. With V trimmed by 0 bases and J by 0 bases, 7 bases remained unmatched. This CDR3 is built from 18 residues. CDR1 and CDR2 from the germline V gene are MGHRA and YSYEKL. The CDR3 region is CASSQDRVAGVSTDTQYF. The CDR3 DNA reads TGCGCCAGCAGCCAAGATCGCGTAGCGGGGGTGAGCACAGATACGCAGTATTTT.

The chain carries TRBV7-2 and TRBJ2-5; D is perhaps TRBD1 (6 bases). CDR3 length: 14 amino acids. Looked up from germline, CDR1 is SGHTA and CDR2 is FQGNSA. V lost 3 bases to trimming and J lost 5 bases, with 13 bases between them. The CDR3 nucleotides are TGTGCCAGCAGCTTTCAACAGGGTCGGGAGACCCAGTACTTC. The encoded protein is CASSFQQGRETQYF.

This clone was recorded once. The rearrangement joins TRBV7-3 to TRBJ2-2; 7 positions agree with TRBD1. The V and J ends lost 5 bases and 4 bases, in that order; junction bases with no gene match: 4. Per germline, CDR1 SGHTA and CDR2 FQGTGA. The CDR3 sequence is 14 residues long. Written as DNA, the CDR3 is TGTGCCAGCAGCCCAGGGGACAGCACCGGGGAGCTGTTTTTT. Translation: CASSPGDSTGELFF. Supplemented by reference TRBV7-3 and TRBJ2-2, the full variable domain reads GAGVSQTPSNKVTEKGKYVELRCDPISGHTALYWYRQSLGQGPEFLIYFQGTGAADDSGLPNDRFFAVRPEGSVSTLKIQRTERGDSAVYLCASSPGDSTGELFFGEGSRLTVL.